This T cell receptor (beta chain) derives from a study of long-term antiretroviral therapy in people with HIV (dated by TCRdb to between 2021 and 2024). Regarding the study in general: The earliest samples were collected about a decade before the 2015 WHO recommendation for immediate ART, when ART was typically delayed until CD4 counts fell. A retrospective serial study tested whether changes in peripheral blood TRB repertoire composition and diversity were associated with ART initiation and durable HIV suppression. A total of some 200 cryopreserved PBMC samples came from 25 to 30 adults with confirmed HIV infection and were collected serially over a mean of roughly six years (range 1-12). Eleven of the 30 participants with HIV were female. No cross-contamination during QIAcube processing was seen in test extractions of a monoclonal T-cell line run alongside 30 to 35 polyclonal samples. On the study overall, not on this receptor specifically: Inferences about post-ART repertoire changes were limited because no data were available on ART adherence, viral resistance or therapy changes. CDR3 length ranges in HIV repertoires were narrower than in controls, and network structure suggested an antigen-experienced repertoire with only a slight naive shift after ART. Because pre-ART samples had limited cell numbers, profiling was done on unsorted PBMC rather than on sorted CD4+ and CD8+ T cells. The samples span the years 2004 to 2017, and the ART regimens used at that time may not be as effective as current regimens. The repertoire was dominated across all time points by expanded TRB clones identified before ART initiation, although this dominance was seen to fluctuate and to decrease in many PLHIV after ART. Limited PBMC availability meant only the TCR beta chain was sequenced, without alpha chain pairing. Starting ART was linked to a significant rise in TRB diversity, yet even after long-term ART the diversity remained significantly lower than in transplant donor controls.

The immunoSEQ hsTCRB v3.0 assay was used at survey level resolution to sequence the TRB variable region. The targeted TRB sequencing depth was about 40,000-55,000 T-cell genomes per sample. TRB libraries were pooled and sequenced on an Illumina MiSeq using a v3 150-cycle kit. Turning to the authors' computational methods: Analysis of repertoires was carried out in R inside a reproducible Nextflow workflow spanning QC, data transformation and analysis. LymphoSeq2, an R package for exploring AIRR-Seq data, was used to implement custom analyses. A handful of samples yielding fewer than 5000 total TRB sequences were excluded, leaving approximately 200 analyzed HIV repertoires. Among the 180 to 200 HIV repertoires that were kept, 59 were collected before ART initiation and roughly 130 were collected after ART initiation. Each repertoire was downsampled to 5000 TRB nucleotide sequences, and summary statistics were averaged across 100 downsampling iterations. The analysis kept only TRB sequences whose CDR3 regions were at least seven amino acids long. Diversity was assessed using a clonality score derived from Shannon entropy and using the Gini coefficient. In the repertoire networks, any two of the top 5000 CDR3 amino acid sequences were connected whenever the two sequences differed by an edit distance of one. GLIPH2 predicted antigen specificity groups and MHC restriction for TRB CDR3 amino acid sequences. To flag known associations with CMV, EBV, HIV or tissue antigens, CDR3 amino acid sequences were compared against VDJdb and McPAS-TCR. Pre-ART, post-ART and control groups were compared with Wilcoxon signed-rank tests and Holm-Bonferroni correction. TCRdb stores this immuneACCESS table with in-frame sequences only. Part of the clones is absent; in the studies checked, under half of the shortfall reflects unresolved V genes, and no reason is known for the rest. V and J calls and clone size are as listed in that table; D and trimming were resolved from the DNA. The sample profile shows 25,000 to 35,000 clones; approximately 80% of them were found once. The top ten constitute under 8.5% of the sample.

V lost 2 bases and J lost 3 bases, and the count of bases not matched to a germline gene is 9. The CDR3 goes from the cysteine to the valine over 16 residues. Only the CDR3 part of the read is kept: 48 bases, read in frame from the first base. In the germline V gene, CDR1 corresponds to SGHVS and CDR2 to FNYEAQ. Participants were included only if at least one PBMC sample before ART initiation and at least two post-ART samples were available. All participants with HIV were treated in the United States of America. Cryopreserved samples of 1-10 million PBMC were thawed and washed before DNA extraction. At the time of the earliest PBMC sample, participants with HIV were aged between 23 and 54 years. PBMC samples were contributed by each participant from 1-4 timepoints before ART initiation and 2-8 timepoints after ART initiation, with a median of 7 samples. Serial HIV viral load, CD4+ T-cell count, ART history and demographic data were obtained for every participant. Genomic DNA was extracted from unsorted PBMC with a Qiagen kit on a QIAcube, with processing performed in batches of 12 samples.

A remark on this clone: Its antigen is currently not known. Base qualities are not provided; no much larger clone lies one nucleotide away.

The sample was unsorted PBMCs, taken 3.1 years after starting antiretroviral therapy. The chain is encoded by TRBV7-6 joined to TRBJ2-7; 8 bases in the middle match TRBD2. The sequence was obtained from a woman in her 50s with HIV. The CDR3 reads CASSLWRGAKGYEQYV. The bases are TGTGCCAGCAGCTTATGGCGGGGGGCCAAAGGCTACGAGCAGTACGTC.